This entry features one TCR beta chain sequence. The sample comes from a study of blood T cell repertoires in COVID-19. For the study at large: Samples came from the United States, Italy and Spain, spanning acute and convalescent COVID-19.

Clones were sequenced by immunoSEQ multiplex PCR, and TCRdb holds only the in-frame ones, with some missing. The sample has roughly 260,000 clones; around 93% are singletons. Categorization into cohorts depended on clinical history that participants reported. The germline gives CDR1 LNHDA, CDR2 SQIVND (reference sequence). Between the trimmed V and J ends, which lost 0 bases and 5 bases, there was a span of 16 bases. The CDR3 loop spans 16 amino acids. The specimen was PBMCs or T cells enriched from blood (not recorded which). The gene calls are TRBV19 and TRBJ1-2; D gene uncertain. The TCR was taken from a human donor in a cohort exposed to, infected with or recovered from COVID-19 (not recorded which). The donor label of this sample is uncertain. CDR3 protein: CASSIEGFTAGYGYTF. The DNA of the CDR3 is TGTGCCAGTAGTATAGAAGGATTCACGGCCGGGTATGGCTACACCTTC.